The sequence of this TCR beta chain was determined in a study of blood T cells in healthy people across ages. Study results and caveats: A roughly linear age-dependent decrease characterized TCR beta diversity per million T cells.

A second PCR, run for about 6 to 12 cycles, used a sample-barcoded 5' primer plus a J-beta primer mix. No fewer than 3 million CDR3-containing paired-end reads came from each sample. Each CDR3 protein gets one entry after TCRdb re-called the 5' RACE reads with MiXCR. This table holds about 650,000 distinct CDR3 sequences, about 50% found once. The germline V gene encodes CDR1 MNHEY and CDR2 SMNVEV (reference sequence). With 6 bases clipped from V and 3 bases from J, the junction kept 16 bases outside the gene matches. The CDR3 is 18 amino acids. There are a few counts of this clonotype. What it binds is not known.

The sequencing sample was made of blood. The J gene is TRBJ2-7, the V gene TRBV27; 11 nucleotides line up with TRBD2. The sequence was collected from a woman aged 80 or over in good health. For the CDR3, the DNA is TGTGCCAGCAGGCCGGGACTAGCGGCCATTCTGGCCCACTACGAGCAGTACTTC. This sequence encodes CASRPGLAAILAHYEQYF.